Sequencing of this T cell receptor (beta chain) was carried out in a study of T cell responses to AZD1222 COVID-19 vaccine. TCRdb's copy holds only in-frame clones and misses some; the assay was immunoSEQ multiplex PCR. This sample has roughly 95,000 clones, with around 90% found just once. Findings and caveats of the study: With two AZD1222 doses given, Spike-specific TCR breadth and depth both rose. With dominance at 160-218 and 743-854, vaccine-associated CD4 TCRs spanned spike. Regions left unmutated in variants are reportedly the target of nearly half of spike-specific TCRs.

As to this clone: Its target is not known.

The TCR was taken from an adult who received the AZD1222 COVID-19 vaccine. The sample in question was peripheral blood, obtained 28 days after the second AZD1222 dose.

The CDR3 region has the DNA TGTGCCACCGGCGGGATGTCCTCTGGGGCCAACGTCCTGACTTTC. It translates to CATGGMSSGANVLTF. The V gene is TRBV10-3, the J gene TRBJ2-6, with D possibly being TRBD2 (6 bases). Germline V CDR1 and CDR2: ENHRY, SYGVKD. Trimming left V 10 bases short and J 0 bases short, with 13 bases between. The CDR3 sequence is 15 residues long.